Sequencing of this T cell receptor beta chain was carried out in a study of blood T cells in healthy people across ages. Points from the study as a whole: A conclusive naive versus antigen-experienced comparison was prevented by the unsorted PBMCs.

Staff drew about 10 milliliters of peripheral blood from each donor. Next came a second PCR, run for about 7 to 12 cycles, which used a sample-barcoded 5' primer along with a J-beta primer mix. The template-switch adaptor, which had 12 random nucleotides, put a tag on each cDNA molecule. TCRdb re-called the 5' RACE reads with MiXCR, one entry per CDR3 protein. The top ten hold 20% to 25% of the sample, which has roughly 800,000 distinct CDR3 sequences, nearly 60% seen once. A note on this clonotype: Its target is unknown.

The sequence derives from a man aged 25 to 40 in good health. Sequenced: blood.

The chain's CDR3 is CSALKTADNEKLFF. CDR3 nucleotide sequence: TGCAGCGCCCTAAAGACAGCTGATAATGAAAAACTGTTTTTT. This chain links TRBV29-1 with TRBJ1-4, with D perhaps TRBD1 (5 bases). The CDR3 is made up of 14 amino acids. V was clipped by 7 bases and J by 4 bases, with 16 bases between them. Germline CDR1 and CDR2: SQVTM and ANQGSEA.